This T cell receptor beta chain was captured in a study of T cell changes during pregnancy in multiple sclerosis. The data were produced by immunoSEQ multiplex PCR, yet TCRdb's version contains in-frame clones alone and is incomplete. The sample has about 56,000 clones, roughly 89% seen once. The germline CDR1 and CDR2 sequences are SGHNT and YYREEE (reference sequence). V lost 4 bases to trimming and J lost 2 bases; unmatched junction nucleotides: 5. This CDR3 has 14 amino acids. The sequenced material came from peripheral blood from another person, used as feeder cells. This chain links TRBV5-4 with TRBJ1-1; 7 bases are shared with TRBD1. This clonotype was obtained from a human donor whose cells served as feeder cells for cultures in a pregnancy study. CDR3 coding DNA: TGTGCCAGCAGCCTGCGACAGGGTAACACTGAAGCTTTCTTT. Protein sequence: CASSLRQGNTEAFF. The full variable domain, its missing parts supplied by reference TRBV5-4 and TRBJ1-1, is ETGVTQSPTHLIKTRGQQVTLRCSSQSGHNTVSWYQQALGQGPQFIFQYYREEENGRGNFPPRFSGLQFPNYSSELNVNALELDDSALYLCASSLRQGNTEAFFGQGTRLTVV.